This is a list of T cell receptor beta chains from one sample in a study of PD-L1 blockade in urothelial cancer. Profiling relied on immunoSEQ multiplex PCR, and the TCRdb table lists in-frame clones only, not all of them. The repertoire holds about 43,000 clones, with around 90% as singletons. Sequenced material: PBMCs, taken around atezolizumab (anti-PD-L1) treatment. The receptors come from a woman aged 55-75 years with urothelial cancer. CDR3s include the opening cysteine and the closing phenylalanine or tryptophan. D genes are given only for firm matches. The size field is filled for only some rows; it gives once, few, many or a size class.

>TRBD2|NA|TRBJ2-5|TRBV7-2
TGTGCCAGCAGCTTAGTTGGCGGGGGGGCCACAGGTACGGAGACCCAGTACTTC
CASSLVGGGATGTETQYF
>TRBD1|NA|TRBJ1-2|TRBV10-3
TGTGCCATCAGTGAGTCCGGGACAGTGCTGAACTTC
CAISESGTVLNF
>TRBD1|NA|TRBJ1-2|TRBV5-6
TGTGCCAGCAGCTTGGACGGGACAGGGCTGGACTATGGCTACACCTTC
CASSLDGTGLDYGYTF
>TRBD2|once|TRBJ2-1|TRBV29-1
TGCAGCGTGCCCGGGACTAGCGGGAGGGCCGCCTACAATGAGCAGTTCTTC
CSVPGTSGRAAYNEQFF
>NA|NA|TRBJ1-1|TRBV6-5
TGTGCCAGCAGTTACGGCAGATTGAACACTGAAGCTTTCTTT
CASSYGRLNTEAFF
>NA|NA|TRBJ1-2|TRBV27
TGTGCCAGCAGAGGGGGTGGGGTGATGGGTGGCTACACCTTC
CASRGGGVMGGYTF
>TRBD1|NA|TRBJ1-2|TRBV6-6
TGTGCCAGCAGTTCCCACAGGGGGGCGGGGGGCTACACCTTC
CASSSHRGAGGYTF
>NA|NA|TRBJ2-7|TRBV13
TGTGCCAGCAGCTTAGAAGGGGGTGCGGGCGAGCAGTACTTC
CASSLEGGAGEQYF
>NA|NA|TRBJ1-2|TRBV5-4
TGTGCCAGCAGCTTGGTGGCAGGGAAAGGCTACACCTTC
CASSLVAGKGYTF
>NA|NA|TRBJ1-1|TRBV4-2
TGTGCCAGCAGCCAGGCCCGGGGGACCACTGAAGCTTTCTTT
CASSQARGTTEAFF
>NA|NA|TRBJ2-3|TRBV2
TGTGCCAGCAGTCCCCCCGCGGGACGGCTCACAGATACGCAGTATTTT
CASSPPAGRLTDTQYF
>TRBD1|NA|TRBJ2-5|TRBV5-1
TGCGCCAGCCTAAGGGACAGGGGGCTGGACGAGACCCAGTACTTC
CASLRDRGLDETQYF
>TRBD1|once|TRBJ2-4|TRBV18
TGTGCCAGCTCACCCCTCCCGGGACAGGGGAGGGACATTCAGTACTTC
CASSPLPGQGRDIQYF
>NA|NA|TRBJ2-1|TRBV19
TGTGCCGGCCGGCAGGGAAATTTCCAAAATGAGCAGTTCTTC
CAGRQGNFQNEQFF
>TRBD1|NA|TRBJ1-6|TRBV4-2
TGTGCCAGCAGCCAAAACCGGGACAGGGGAACTCCCCTCCACTTT
CASSQNRDRGTPLHF
>TRBD1|few|TRBJ2-7|TRBV5-1
TGCGCCAGCAGCTGGCAGGGGGCCGGCTCCTACGAGCAGTACTTC
CASSWQGAGSYEQYF
>NA|NA|TRBJ2-7|TRBV19
TGTGCCAGTAGTATCCGGCGGCAGGGTCCCTACGAGCAGTACTTC
CASSIRRQGPYEQYF
>NA|NA|TRBJ1-1|TRBV9
TGTGCCAGCAGCGTAGAATGGGGGGACACTGAAGCTTTCTTT
CASSVEWGDTEAFF
>TRBD2|NA|TRBJ2-1|TRBV7-8
TGTGCCAGCAGCTTGACTAGCGGGGGGGCAGATGAGCAGTTCTTC
CASSLTSGGADEQFF
>TRBD2|NA|TRBJ2-7|TRBV7-9
TGTGCCAGCAGCCGAACTAGCGGGGGGGCCTACGAGCAGTACTTC
CASSRTSGGAYEQYF
>TRBD2|NA|TRBJ2-5|TRBV4-3
TGCGCCAGCAGCCAAGATAGGACTAGCTTTCAAGAGACCCAGTACTTC
CASSQDRTSFQETQYF
>NA|NA|TRBJ2-3|TRBV6-4
TGTGCCAGCAGCGAACAGGGTGCAGATACGCAGTATTTT
CASSEQGADTQYF
>TRBD1|NA|TRBJ1-3|TRBV28
TGTGCCAGCAGTTTATCGTCGCCAGGGGGCTGGAACACCATATATTTT
CASSLSSPGGWNTIYF
>TRBD1|NA|TRBJ2-5|TRBV11-3
TGTGCCAGCAGCTTAGCCTTCGGGACAGAAGAGACCCAGTACTTC
CASSLAFGTEETQYF
>NA|NA|TRBJ2-7|TRBV7-8
TGTGCCAGCAGCCCCGGCGGTCAATATCCCTACGAGCAGTACTTC
CASSPGGQYPYEQYF
>TRBD1|NA|TRBJ1-1|TRBV5-4
TGTGCCAGCAGCTTGTTGGGACAGCGCGCCACTGAAGCTTTCTTT
CASSLLGQRATEAFF
>NA|once|TRBJ2-7|TRBV4-1
TGCGCCAGCAGCCCTAGCGTCTCCTACGAGCAGTACTTC
CASSPSVSYEQYF
>NA|NA|TRBJ1-5|TRBV7-9
TGTGCCAGCAGCTTTTCGGCAGGGTTGATGTTGAATCAGCCCCAGCATTTT
CASSFSAGLMLNQPQHF
>NA|medium-sized|TRBJ1-5|TRBV7-9
TGTGCCAGCAGCTTTAATAGCAATCAGCCCCAGCATTTT
CASSFNSNQPQHF
>TRBD1|NA|TRBJ2-5|TRBV2
TGTGCCAGCAGTCGGGACAGGGGGCCGGAGACCCAGTACTTC
CASSRDRGPETQYF